These T cell receptor beta chains were read from a single sample in a study of cytomegalovirus exposure and HLA in healthy donors. Sequenced by immunoSEQ multiplex PCR; TCRdb stores in-frame clones only, minus some. The table records 150,000 to 200,000 clones, 65% to 90% of them present only once. Material for sequencing was PBMCs. These TCRs come from a man aged 50 or older in good health and CMV-seropositive. Each CDR3 is given with its conserved first and last residue. Fields, in order: D gene, V gene, J gene, CDR3 length, clone size, CDR3 DNA, CDR3 protein. The D gene is left open where the match is weak. Size is stated for part of the rows, as once, few or many counts, or as a class when the clone is expanded.

D gene: TRBD1; V gene: TRBV6-5; J gene: TRBJ2-2; CDR3 length: 14; clone size: -; CDR3 DNA: TGTGCCAGCAGGACACAGGGGACCCCCGGGGAGCTGTTTTTT; CDR3 protein: CASRTQGTPGELFF
D gene: TRBD1; V gene: TRBV9; J gene: TRBJ2-7; CDR3 length: 15; clone size: -; CDR3 DNA: TGTGCCAGCAGCATCGGGACAGTAGCAATCTACGAGCAGTACTTC; CDR3 protein: CASSIGTVAIYEQYF
D gene: -; V gene: TRBV23-1; J gene: TRBJ1-6; CDR3 length: 23; clone size: once; CDR3 DNA: TGCGCCAGCAGTCAACCTTTTGGGGGGTTGAAAATTCACCCCTCAACAAAAAATTCACCCCTCCACTTT; CDR3 protein: CASSQPFGGLKIHPSTKNSPLHF
D gene: -; V gene: TRBV7-9; J gene: TRBJ1-1; CDR3 length: 14; clone size: -; CDR3 DNA: TGTGCCAGCAGCTTAGGGACAGAACAAGACGTAGCTTTCTTT; CDR3 protein: CASSLGTEQDVAFF
D gene: TRBD1; V gene: TRBV5-1; J gene: TRBJ2-5; CDR3 length: 14; clone size: once; CDR3 DNA: TGCGCCAGCAGCCAACAGGGGCGGGCAGAGACCCAGTACTTC; CDR3 protein: CASSQQGRAETQYF
D gene: -; V gene: TRBV2; J gene: TRBJ1-2; CDR3 length: 12; clone size: few; CDR3 DNA: TGTGCCAGCACGGGGGGGGACTATGGCTACACCTTC; CDR3 protein: CASTGGDYGYTF
D gene: -; V gene: TRBV6-4; J gene: TRBJ2-1; CDR3 length: 16; clone size: -; CDR3 DNA: TGTGCCAGCAGTGACGGGGCGGGGGCCTACTACAATGAGCAGTTCTTC; CDR3 protein: CASSDGAGAYYNEQFF
D gene: -; V gene: TRBV11-2; J gene: TRBJ2-7; CDR3 length: 11; clone size: -; CDR3 DNA: TGTGCCAGCTCTTCCTACGACGAGCAGTACTTC; CDR3 protein: CASSSYDEQYF
D gene: -; V gene: TRBV5-1; J gene: TRBJ1-2; CDR3 length: 12; clone size: -; CDR3 DNA: TGCGCCAGCAGCGAAACAGCGGGCGGCTACACCTTC; CDR3 protein: CASSETAGGYTF
D gene: TRBD2; V gene: TRBV4-1; J gene: TRBJ2-3; CDR3 length: 16; clone size: -; CDR3 DNA: TGCGCCAGCACCCCCCAGGGAGCGGGAATAACAGATACGCAGTATTTT; CDR3 protein: CASTPQGAGITDTQYF
D gene: -; V gene: TRBV13; J gene: TRBJ1-3; CDR3 length: 19; clone size: -; CDR3 DNA: TGTGCCAGCAGCTTAGACCCCCCCGGGGGGCTACTGGCTGGAAACACCATATATTTT; CDR3 protein: CASSLDPPGGLLAGNTIYF
D gene: -; V gene: TRBV19; J gene: TRBJ1-1; CDR3 length: 15; clone size: -; CDR3 DNA: TGTGCCAGTAGTATGACAGGCGCCTTAGACACTGAAGCTTTCTTT; CDR3 protein: CASSMTGALDTEAFF
D gene: TRBD2; V gene: TRBV7-6; J gene: TRBJ2-5; CDR3 length: 18; clone size: -; CDR3 DNA: TGTGCCAGCAGCTTAGGTAGCGGGAACAGGGATGTTCAAGAGACCCAGTACTTC; CDR3 protein: CASSLGSGNRDVQETQYF
D gene: TRBD1; V gene: TRBV5-4; J gene: TRBJ2-5; CDR3 length: 14; clone size: once; CDR3 DNA: TGTGCCAGCAGCCTCAGGGGGATAGGGGAGACCCAGTACTTC; CDR3 protein: CASSLRGIGETQYF
D gene: TRBD1; V gene: TRBV11-2; J gene: TRBJ2-6; CDR3 length: 16; clone size: -; CDR3 DNA: TGTGCCAGCAGCACTAGGACAGGGTACGGGGCCAACGTCCTGACTTTC; CDR3 protein: CASSTRTGYGANVLTF
D gene: -; V gene: TRBV5-6; J gene: TRBJ2-5; CDR3 length: 11; clone size: -; CDR3 DNA: TGTGCCAGCAGCATTAAAGAGACCCAGTACTTC; CDR3 protein: CASSIKETQYF
D gene: -; V gene: TRBV5-5; J gene: TRBJ1-1; CDR3 length: 15; clone size: once; CDR3 DNA: TGTGCCAGCAGCTTGTCCCACAGAGGGAGCACTGAAGCTTTCTTT; CDR3 protein: CASSLSHRGSTEAFF
D gene: -; V gene: TRBV7-2; J gene: TRBJ2-5; CDR3 length: 13; clone size: -; CDR3 DNA: TGTGCCAGCAGCTTGGTCGGGAGAGAGACCCAGTACTTC; CDR3 protein: CASSLVGRETQYF
D gene: TRBD2; V gene: TRBV5-1; J gene: TRBJ2-3; CDR3 length: 17; clone size: -; CDR3 DNA: TGCGCCAGCAGCCAACGACTAGCGGGGGGTCGCACAGATACGCAGTATTTT; CDR3 protein: CASSQRLAGGRTDTQYF
D gene: TRBD2; V gene: TRBV12-5; J gene: TRBJ2-2; CDR3 length: 15; clone size: -; CDR3 DNA: TGTGCTAGTGGTACGGGACTAGCGGGATTCGGGGAGCTGTTTTTT; CDR3 protein: CASGTGLAGFGELFF
D gene: TRBD1; V gene: TRBV6-1; J gene: TRBJ1-1; CDR3 length: 14; clone size: -; CDR3 DNA: TGTGCCAGCAGTGGCGGACAGGCTCGGACTGAAGCTTTCTTT; CDR3 protein: CASSGGQARTEAFF
D gene: -; V gene: TRBV11-2; J gene: TRBJ2-3; CDR3 length: 13; clone size: -; CDR3 DNA: TGTGCCAGCCGTCAGGACAGCCTGAGTACGCAGTATTTT; CDR3 protein: CASRQDSLSTQYF
D gene: -; V gene: TRBV7-9; J gene: TRBJ2-3; CDR3 length: 15; clone size: many; CDR3 DNA: TGTGCCAGCAGCCCCGATTTGGCAGGGGGGGATACGCAGTATTTT; CDR3 protein: CASSPDLAGGDTQYF
D gene: -; V gene: TRBV7-2; J gene: TRBJ2-5; CDR3 length: 14; clone size: -; CDR3 DNA: TGTGCCAGCAGCCCACACCCGTACCAAGAGACCCAGTACTTC; CDR3 protein: CASSPHPYQETQYF
D gene: TRBD2; V gene: TRBV5-1; J gene: TRBJ2-1; CDR3 length: 16; clone size: -; CDR3 DNA: TGCGCCAGCAGCTTGGTCCCCGGGACTAGGGACAATGAGCAGTTCTTC; CDR3 protein: CASSLVPGTRDNEQFF
D gene: -; V gene: TRBV2; J gene: TRBJ2-1; CDR3 length: 11; clone size: -; CDR3 DNA: TGTGCCAGCAGCGTCTACAATGAGCAGTTCTTC; CDR3 protein: CASSVYNEQFF
D gene: TRBD2; V gene: TRBV7-2; J gene: TRBJ2-7; CDR3 length: 12; clone size: -; CDR3 DNA: TGTGCCACAGGAGCGGGGATCTACGAGCAGTACTTC; CDR3 protein: CATGAGIYEQYF
D gene: -; V gene: TRBV5-1; J gene: TRBJ1-4; CDR3 length: 15; clone size: few; CDR3 DNA: TGCGCCAGCAGCTTGGGGACAGTCGGTAATGAAAAACTGTTTTTT; CDR3 protein: CASSLGTVGNEKLFF
D gene: -; V gene: TRBV29-1; J gene: TRBJ1-1; CDR3 length: 15; clone size: -; CDR3 DNA: TGCAGCGTTGAAGTTCGGGGGACGGGCAACACTGAAGCTTTCTTT; CDR3 protein: CSVEVRGTGNTEAFF
D gene: TRBD2; V gene: TRBV18; J gene: TRBJ2-1; CDR3 length: 18; clone size: few; CDR3 DNA: TGTGCCAGCTCACCAGGGGTAGCGGGAGGCAATTACTACAATGAGCAGTTCTTC; CDR3 protein: CASSPGVAGGNYYNEQFF
D gene: TRBD2; V gene: TRBV6-1; J gene: TRBJ2-3; CDR3 length: 17; clone size: -; CDR3 DNA: TGTGCCAGCAGTGCATTGCCGGGACTAGCACTTTCAGATACGCAGTATTTT; CDR3 protein: CASSALPGLALSDTQYF
D gene: TRBD1; V gene: TRBV18; J gene: TRBJ2-3; CDR3 length: 17; clone size: -; CDR3 DNA: TGTGCCAGCTCACCAAGGACAGGCGTTTCCCTCACAGATACGCAGTATTTT; CDR3 protein: CASSPRTGVSLTDTQYF
D gene: TRBD2; V gene: TRBV29-1; J gene: TRBJ2-3; CDR3 length: 15; clone size: once; CDR3 DNA: TGCAGCGTTGCCCGGACTAGCGGGTACACAGATACGCAGTATTTT; CDR3 protein: CSVARTSGYTDTQYF
D gene: -; V gene: TRBV9; J gene: TRBJ2-1; CDR3 length: 14; clone size: many; CDR3 DNA: TGTGCCAGCAGCGGATCGAGCTCCTACAATGAGCAGTTCTTC; CDR3 protein: CASSGSSSYNEQFF
D gene: -; V gene: TRBV11-2; J gene: TRBJ1-1; CDR3 length: 12; clone size: -; CDR3 DNA: TGTGCCAGCAGCTTCCAGAACACTGAAGCTTTCTTT; CDR3 protein: CASSFQNTEAFF
D gene: -; V gene: TRBV9; J gene: TRBJ2-5; CDR3 length: 17; clone size: -; CDR3 DNA: TGTGCCAGCAGCGCGTCCCTTTCCCGGGACTGGCAAGAGACCCAGTACTTC; CDR3 protein: CASSASLSRDWQETQYF
D gene: -; V gene: TRBV2; J gene: TRBJ1-1; CDR3 length: 16; clone size: -; CDR3 DNA: TGTGCCAGCAGGGGTGGAATGGTGGGCGTGGACACTGAAGCTTTCTTT; CDR3 protein: CASRGGMVGVDTEAFF
D gene: -; V gene: TRBV7-2; J gene: TRBJ2-1; CDR3 length: 16; clone size: -; CDR3 DNA: TGTGCCAGCAGCTTGAGCCTCGCGGGATCCTACAATGAGCAGTTCTTC; CDR3 protein: CASSLSLAGSYNEQFF
D gene: -; V gene: TRBV11-2; J gene: TRBJ2-2; CDR3 length: 11; clone size: -; CDR3 DNA: TGTGCCAGCAGCTTACGGGGGGAGCTGTTTTTT; CDR3 protein: CASSLRGELFF
D gene: -; V gene: TRBV7-6; J gene: TRBJ2-3; CDR3 length: 14; clone size: -; CDR3 DNA: TGTGCCAGCAGCTTAGGGGGGGGGCCGGATACGCAGTATTTT; CDR3 protein: CASSLGGGPDTQYF